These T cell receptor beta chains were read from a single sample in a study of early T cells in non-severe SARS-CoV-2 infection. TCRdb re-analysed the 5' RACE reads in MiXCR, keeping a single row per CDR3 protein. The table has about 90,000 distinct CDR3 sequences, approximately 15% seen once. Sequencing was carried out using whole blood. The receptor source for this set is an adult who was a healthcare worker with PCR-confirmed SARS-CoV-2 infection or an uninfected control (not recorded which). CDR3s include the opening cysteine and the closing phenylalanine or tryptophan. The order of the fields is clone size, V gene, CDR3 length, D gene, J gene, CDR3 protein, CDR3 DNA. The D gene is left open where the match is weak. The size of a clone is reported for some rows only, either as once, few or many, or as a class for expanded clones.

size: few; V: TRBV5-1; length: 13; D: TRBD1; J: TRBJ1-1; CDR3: CASTAGGYSEAFF; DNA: TGCGCCAGCACGGCAGGGGGGTATAGTGAAGCTTTCTTT
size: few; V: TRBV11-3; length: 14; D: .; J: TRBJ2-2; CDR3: CASGSTSSTGELFF; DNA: TGTGCCAGCGGGTCGACTAGTTCCACCGGGGAGCTGTTTTTT
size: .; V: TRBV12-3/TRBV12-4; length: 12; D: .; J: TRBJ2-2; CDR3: CASSTFTGELFF; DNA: TGTGCCAGCAGTACCTTCACCGGGGAGCTGTTTTTT
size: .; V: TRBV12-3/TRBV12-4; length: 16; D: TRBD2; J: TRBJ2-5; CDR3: CASRRAGTSGQETQYF; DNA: TGTGCCAGCAGGCGCGCCGGGACTAGCGGGCAAGAGACCCAGTACTTC
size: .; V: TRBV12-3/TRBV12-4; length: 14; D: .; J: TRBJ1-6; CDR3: CASSPGFYNSPLHF; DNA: TGTGCCAGCAGCCCGGGATTCTATAATTCACCCCTCCACTTT
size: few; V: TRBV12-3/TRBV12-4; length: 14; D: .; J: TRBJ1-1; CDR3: CASSFLRTRSEAFF; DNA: TGTGCCAGCAGTTTTTTGCGCACGAGGTCTGAAGCTTTCTTT
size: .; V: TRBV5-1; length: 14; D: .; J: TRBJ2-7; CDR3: CASSFQGSPSEQYF; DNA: TGCGCCAGCAGCTTTCAGGGCTCCCCATCCGAGCAGTACTTC
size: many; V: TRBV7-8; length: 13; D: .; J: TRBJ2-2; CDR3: CASIPFFGGELFF; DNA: TGTGCCAGCATCCCCTTTTTCGGCGGGGAGCTGTTTTTT
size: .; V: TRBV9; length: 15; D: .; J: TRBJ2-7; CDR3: CASSLGQRDMDEQYF; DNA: TGTGCCAGCAGCTTAGGACAGCGGGACATGGACGAGCAGTACTTC
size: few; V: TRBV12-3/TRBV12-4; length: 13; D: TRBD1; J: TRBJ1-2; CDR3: CASSRQGTDGYTF; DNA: TGTGCCAGCAGTCGACAGGGGACGGATGGCTACACCTTC
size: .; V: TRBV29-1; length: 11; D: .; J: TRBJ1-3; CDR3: CSASHGNTIYF; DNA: TGCAGCGCCTCCCATGGAAACACCATATATTTT
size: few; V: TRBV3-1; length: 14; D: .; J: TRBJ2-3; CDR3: CASSDKGRTDTQYF; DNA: TGTGCCAGCAGTGACAAGGGGCGCACAGATACGCAGTATTTT
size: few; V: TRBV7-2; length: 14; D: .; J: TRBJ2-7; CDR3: CASSPTSGAGEQYF; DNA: TGTGCCAGCAGCCCAACATCAGGGGCGGGCGAGCAGTACTTC
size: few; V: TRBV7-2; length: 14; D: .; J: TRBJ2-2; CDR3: CASSLALRTGELFF; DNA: TGTGCCAGCAGCTTAGCGCTGAGAACCGGGGAGCTGTTTTTT
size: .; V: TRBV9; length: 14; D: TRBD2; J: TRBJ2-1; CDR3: CASSSRTSGGEQFF; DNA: TGTGCCAGCAGCTCTCGCACTAGCGGGGGCGAGCAGTTCTTC
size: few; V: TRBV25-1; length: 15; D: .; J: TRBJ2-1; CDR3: CASNGDARGSNEQFF; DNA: TGTGCCAGCAATGGGGACGCGAGAGGATCCAATGAGCAGTTCTTC
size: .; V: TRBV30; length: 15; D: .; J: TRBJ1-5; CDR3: CAWSIGGQGTQPQHF; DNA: TGTGCCTGGAGTATTGGTGGGCAGGGAACTCAGCCCCAGCATTTT
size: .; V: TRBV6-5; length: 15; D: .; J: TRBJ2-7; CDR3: CASSSLGGSFHEQYF; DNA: TGTGCCAGCAGCTCCCTAGGGGGTAGCTTCCACGAGCAGTACTTC
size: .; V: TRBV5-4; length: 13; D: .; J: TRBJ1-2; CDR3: CASSLGGLGGYTF; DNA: TGTGCCAGCAGCTTGGGAGGACTTGGAGGCTACACCTTC
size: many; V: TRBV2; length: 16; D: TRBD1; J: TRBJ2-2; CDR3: CASGRDRGRNTGELFF; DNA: TGTGCCAGCGGGAGGGACAGGGGAAGAAACACCGGGGAGCTGTTTTTT
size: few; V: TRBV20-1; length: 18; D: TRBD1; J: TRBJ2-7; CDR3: CSAFKGAGGDGSSYEQYF; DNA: TGCAGTGCTTTCAAAGGCGCAGGGGGCGACGGCTCATCCTACGAGCAGTACTTC
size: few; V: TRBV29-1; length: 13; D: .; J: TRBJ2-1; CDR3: CSVPRLERNEQFF; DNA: TGCAGCGTTCCTAGACTAGAGCGCAATGAGCAGTTCTTC
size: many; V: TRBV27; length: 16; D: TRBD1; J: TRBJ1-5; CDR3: CASSLGGTGVNQPQHF; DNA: TGTGCCAGCAGTTTAGGTGGGACAGGAGTTAATCAGCCCCAGCATTTT
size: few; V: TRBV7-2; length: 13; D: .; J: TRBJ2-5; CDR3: CASSFWGKETQYF; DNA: TGTGCCAGCAGCTTCTGGGGGAAAGAGACCCAGTACTTC
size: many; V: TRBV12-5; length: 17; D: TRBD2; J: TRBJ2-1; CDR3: CASEGIGRETSYNEQFF; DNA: TGTGCTAGTGAGGGCATCGGGCGGGAGACAAGCTACAATGAGCAGTTCTTC
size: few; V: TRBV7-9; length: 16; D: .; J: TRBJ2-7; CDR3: CASSLERDRLTYEQYF; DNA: TGTGCCAGCAGCTTAGAAAGGGACCGACTAACCTACGAGCAGTACTTC
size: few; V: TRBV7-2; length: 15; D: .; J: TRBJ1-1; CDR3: CASSLVGGSNTEAFF; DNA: TGTGCCAGCAGCTTAGTTGGGGGGTCGAACACTGAAGCTTTCTTT
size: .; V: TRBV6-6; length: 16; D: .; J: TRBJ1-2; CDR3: CASSYSTKGGDYGYTF; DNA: TGTGCCAGCAGTTACTCGACTAAGGGGGGCGACTATGGCTACACCTTC
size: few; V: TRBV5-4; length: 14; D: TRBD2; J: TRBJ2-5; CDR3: CASSWGLADETQYF; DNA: TGTGCCAGCAGCTGGGGACTAGCCGATGAGACCCAGTACTTC
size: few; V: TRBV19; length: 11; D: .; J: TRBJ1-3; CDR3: CASTVGNTIYF; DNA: TGTGCCAGTACTGTTGGAAACACCATATATTTT
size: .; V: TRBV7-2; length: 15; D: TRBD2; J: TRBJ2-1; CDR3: CASSATSGPYNEQFF; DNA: TGTGCCAGCAGCGCTACTAGCGGGCCATACAATGAGCAGTTCTTC
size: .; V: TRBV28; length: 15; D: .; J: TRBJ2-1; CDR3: CASSISQGTYNEQFF; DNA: TGTGCCAGCAGCATTAGTCAGGGGACCTACAATGAGCAGTTCTTC
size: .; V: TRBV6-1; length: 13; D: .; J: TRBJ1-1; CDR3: CASSVGSTAEAFF; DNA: TGTGCCAGCAGTGTAGGCTCTACGGCTGAAGCTTTCTTT
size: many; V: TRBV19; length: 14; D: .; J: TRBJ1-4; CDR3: CASTPRTENEKLFF; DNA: TGTGCCAGTACCCCCAGGACGGAAAATGAAAAACTGTTTTTT
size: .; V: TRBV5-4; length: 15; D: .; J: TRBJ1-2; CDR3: CASSLDSSLLYGYTF; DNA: TGTGCCAGCAGCTTGGACTCATCACTTCTCTATGGCTACACCTTC
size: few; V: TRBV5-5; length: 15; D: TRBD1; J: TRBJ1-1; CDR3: CASSRLGGLNTEAFF; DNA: TGTGCCAGCAGCCGTTTAGGGGGCTTGAACACTGAAGCTTTCTTT
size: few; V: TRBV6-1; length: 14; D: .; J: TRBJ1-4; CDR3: CASTATPANEKLFF; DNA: TGTGCCAGCACCGCGACTCCAGCTAATGAAAAACTGTTTTTT
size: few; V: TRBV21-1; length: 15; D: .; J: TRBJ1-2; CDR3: CASSKCGTINYGYTF; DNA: TGTGCCAGCAGCAAATGCGGCACAATTAACTATGGCTACACCTTC
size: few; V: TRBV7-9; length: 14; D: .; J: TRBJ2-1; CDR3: CASSFGSSYNEQFF; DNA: TGTGCCAGCAGCTTTGGTAGCTCCTACAATGAGCAGTTCTTC
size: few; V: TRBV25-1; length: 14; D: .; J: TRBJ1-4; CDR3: CATSTHLGREKLFF; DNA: TGTGCCACCTCAACGCACCTAGGCAGGGAAAAACTGTTTTTT
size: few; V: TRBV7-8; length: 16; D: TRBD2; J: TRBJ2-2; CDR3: CASRELAGSNTGELFF; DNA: TGTGCCAGCAGGGAGCTAGCGGGGTCGAACACCGGGGAGCTGTTTTTT
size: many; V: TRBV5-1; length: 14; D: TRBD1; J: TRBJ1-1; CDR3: CASSLGDSFTEAFF; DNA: TGCGCCAGCAGCTTGGGGGACAGTTTCACTGAAGCTTTCTTT
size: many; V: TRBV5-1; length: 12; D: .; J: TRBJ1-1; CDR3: CASSWQAFEAFF; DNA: TGCGCCAGCAGCTGGCAGGCCTTTGAAGCTTTCTTT
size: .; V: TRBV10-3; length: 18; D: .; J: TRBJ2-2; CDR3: CAISPRGRGPFNTGELFF; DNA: TGTGCCATCAGCCCGAGGGGTAGGGGACCTTTTAACACCGGGGAGCTGTTTTTT
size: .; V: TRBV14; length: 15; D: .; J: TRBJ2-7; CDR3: CASSQSPGNSYEQYF; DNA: TGTGCCAGCAGCCAAAGCCCGGGGAATTCCTACGAGCAGTACTTC
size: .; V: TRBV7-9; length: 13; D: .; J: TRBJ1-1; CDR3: CASSFWGIAEAFF; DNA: TGTGCCAGCAGCTTCTGGGGCATCGCTGAAGCTTTCTTT
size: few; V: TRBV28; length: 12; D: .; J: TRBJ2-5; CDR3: CASSLGLKTQYF; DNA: TGTGCCAGCAGTTTGGGGTTGAAGACCCAGTACTTC
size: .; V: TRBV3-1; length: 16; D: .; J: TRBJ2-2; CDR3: CASSQDPGRRTGELFF; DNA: TGTGCCAGCAGCCAAGATCCGGGAAGGCGCACCGGGGAGCTGTTTTTT